Below, 6 T cell receptor beta chains from the same sample are listed, as sequenced in a study of graft-versus-host responses after intestinal transplantation. The assay was immunoSEQ multiplex PCR, and TCRdb's table has in-frame clones only and misses some. The sample lists 9,000 to 10,000 clones; about 76% were seen once. Graft tissue was processed to release intraepithelial and lamina propria lymphocytes. The sample consisted of ileum tissue, taken 450 to 480 days after intestinal transplantation. Receptors originate from a human patient who received an intestinal transplant, so some T cells may come from the graft donor.

This clone has just a few counts. The chain joins TRBV7-8 to TRBJ2-2; 11 bases match TRBD2. Germline V lookup: CDR1 SGHVS, CDR2 FQNEAQ. The junction had 6 bases not matched to a gene; V was cut back by 7 bases and J by 5 bases. The CDR3 has 15 residues. Written as DNA, the CDR3 is TGTGCCAGCATAGCGGGGGGGCATAAGACCGGGGAGCTGTTTTTT. Translation gives CASIAGGHKTGELFF.

This chain joins TRBV5-4 and TRBJ1-4; a possible D gene is TRBD1 (6 bases). V was clipped by 6 bases and J by 8 bases, with 20 bases between them. Per germline, CDR1 SGHNT and CDR2 YYREEE (reference sequence). The CDR3 contains 15 residues. CDR3 amino acids: CASTTKGGLREKLFF. The CDR3 DNA reads TGTGCCAGCACGACTAAGGGGGGGCTGAGGGAAAAACTGTTTTTT.

This chain connects TRBV11-3 to TRBJ2-2, with D perhaps matching TRBD1 (5 bases). The V gene lost 0 bases and the J gene lost 6 bases, with 14 bases spanning the gap. The CDR3 sequence is 16 residues long. Germline values: CDR1 SGHNT, CDR2 YENEEA. CDR3 DNA: TGTGCCAGCAGCTTAGATCTGCACAGGCTGTCCGGGGAGCTGTTTTTT. Translation: CASSLDLHRLSGELFF.

The rearrangement joins TRBV6-5 to TRBJ2-7, with TRBD2 identical over 9 bases. Germline lookup yields CDR1 MNHEY and CDR2 SVGAGI. V was clipped by 2 bases and J by 5 bases; unmatched bases: 7. This CDR3 comprises 15 residues. The chain's CDR3 is CASSYAGGPVNEQYF. The CDR3 DNA sequence: TGTGCCAGCAGTTACGCGGGGGGGCCGGTCAACGAGCAGTACTTC.

The chain recombines TRBV5-4 with TRBJ2-6; D is possibly TRBD1 (5 bases). Trimming left V 4 bases short and J 0 bases short, with 8 bases between. Germline V gene lookup returns CDR1 SGHNT and CDR2 YYREEE (reference sequence). The CDR3 is 15 residues long. CDR3 protein: CASSLQGSGANVLTF. As DNA, the CDR3 is TGTGCCAGCAGCCTGCAGGGCTCTGGGGCCAACGTCCTGACTTTC.

The sample holds one count of this clone. The chain couples TRBV23-1 to TRBJ2-5; 8 nucleotides line up with TRBD1. TRBV23-1 is classed as an ORF, of uncertain function. V lost 3 bases to trimming and J lost 6 bases; unmatched junction nucleotides: 9. This CDR3 comprises 15 residues. CDR3 loop: CASSHRQGRTKTQYF. DNA for the CDR3: TGCGCCAGCAGTCACCGACAGGGGCGAACAAAGACCCAGTACTTC.